The TCR beta chain described here comes from a study of neurological immune-mediated disorders. Points from the study as a whole: The phylogenetic placement of 18 of 34 multiple sclerosis patients' repertoires in one related-CDR3 cluster constitutes a possible signature.

PBMCs stored at -80 C, numbering 2 million, were the origin of the unsorted libraries. Many counts were recorded for this clonotype. Its antigen remains unidentified. V gave up 8 bases and J gave up 6 bases; unmatched junction bases: 6. This CDR3 has 12 amino acids. Germline V gene sequence: CDR1 SGHTA, CDR2 FQGNSA. TCRdb used MiXCR to reprocess the 5' RACE reads, holding one entry per CDR3 protein. Among some 120,000 distinct CDR3 sequences listed, approximately 3.2% were seen once. The chain joins TRBV7-2 to TRBJ1-2; 7 bases align to TRBD1. Sequencing used PBMCs. This receptor was obtained from a woman in her twenties or thirties with multiple sclerosis. The CDR3 here is CASQGVRNGYTF. CDR3 sequence (DNA): TGTGCCAGCCAGGGGGTGCGAAATGGCTACACCTTC.